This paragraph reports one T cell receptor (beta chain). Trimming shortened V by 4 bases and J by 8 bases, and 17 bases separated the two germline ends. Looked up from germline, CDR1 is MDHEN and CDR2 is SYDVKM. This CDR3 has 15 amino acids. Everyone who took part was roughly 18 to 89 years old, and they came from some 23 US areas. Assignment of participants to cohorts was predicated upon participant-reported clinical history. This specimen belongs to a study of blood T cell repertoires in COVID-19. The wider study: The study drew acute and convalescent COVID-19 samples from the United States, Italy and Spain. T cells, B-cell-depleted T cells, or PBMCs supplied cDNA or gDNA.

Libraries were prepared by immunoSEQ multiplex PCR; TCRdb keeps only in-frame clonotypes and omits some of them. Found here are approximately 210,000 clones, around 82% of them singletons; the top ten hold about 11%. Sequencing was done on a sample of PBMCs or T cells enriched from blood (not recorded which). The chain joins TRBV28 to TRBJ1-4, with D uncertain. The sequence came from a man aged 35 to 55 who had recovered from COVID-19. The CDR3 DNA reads TGTGCCAGCAGTTCCGCCGGGGAAGTGTGGGAAAAACTGTTTTTT. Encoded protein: CASSSAGEVWEKLFF.